Below, 17 T cell receptor beta chains from the same sample are listed, as sequenced in a study of T-cell reconstitution after alpha-beta-depleted transplantation in children. Preparing the TCRbeta library involved the use of unique molecular identifiers. Each CDR3 protein is one row after TCRdb ran MiXCR on the PCR reads. This table holds about 870,000 distinct CDR3 sequences, 15% to 20% found once. This sample comprised PBMCs, mostly from graft donor cells, obtained 360 days after TCRalphabeta/CD19-depleted stem cell transplant. The receptors come from a male patient aged 10 to 17 who had a stem cell transplant for acute lymphoblastic leukemia, so the T cells may come from the graft donor.

In its sample, this clonotype was seen a few times. The V call is TRBV18, the J call TRBJ2-1, with D unclear. The CDR3 is 14 residues long. Between the trimmed V and J ends, which lost 3 bases and 5 bases, there was a span of 11 bases. Germline values: CDR1 KGHSH, CDR2 LQKENI. The CDR3 region is CASSPAATDNEQFF. In DNA, the CDR3 is TGTGCCAGCTCACCGGCGGCGACGGACAATGAGCAGTTCTTC.

The sample holds a few counts of this clonotype. The V gene is TRBV5-1, the J gene TRBJ2-1; D perhaps matches TRBD2 (5 bases). Germline V lookup: CDR1 SGHRS, CDR2 YFSETQ. The CDR3 has 16 residues. V was cut by 4 bases and J by 4 bases, with 18 bases left in between. The CDR3: CASSPKTAGQYNEQFF. The CDR3, as DNA: TGCGCCAGCAGCCCTAAAACGGCGGGCCAGTACAATGAGCAGTTCTTC.

The V gene is TRBV27, the J gene TRBJ2-1; 11 bases are shared with TRBD2. The V gene end was trimmed by 6 bases and the J gene end by 5 bases; junction bases not matched to a gene: 6. Germline V gene lookup returns CDR1 MNHEY and CDR2 SMNVEV (reference sequence). This CDR3 region has 15 residues. The CDR3 DNA is TGTGCCAGCAGACCACTAGCGGGAGAGCACAATGAGCAGTTCTTC. Protein sequence: CASRPLAGEHNEQFF.

V is TRBV5-1 and J is TRBJ1-1; the D gene is possibly TRBD1 (5 bases). The CDR3 loop spans 17 amino acids. Germline CDR1 is SGHRS and CDR2 is YFSETQ. Between the trimmed V and J ends, which lost 1 base and 3 bases, there was a span of 19 bases. The CDR3 DNA reads as TGCGCCAGCAGCTTGCCCGTATCTGGACCGGGGGACACTGAAGCTTTCTTT. As protein: CASSLPVSGPGDTEAFF.

J is TRBJ1-4 and V is TRBV30; TRBD1 aligns across 10 bases. V was clipped by 4 bases and J by 6 bases; unmatched bases: 5. The CDR3 contains 14 residues. The germline gives CDR1 GTSNPN, CDR2 SVGIG (reference sequence). Here the CDR3 DNA reads TGTGCCTGGACCAGTGGGACAGGGGATGAAAAACTGTTTTTT. This gives the protein CAWTSGTGDEKLFF.

V gene TRBV6-1 combines with J gene TRBJ2-3, with unresolved D. Germline V gene sequence: CDR1 MNHNS, CDR2 SASEGT. The CDR3 totals 17 residues. The ends were cut back, 7 bases at V and 0 bases at J, with 20 bases in the middle. The CDR3 sequence: CASTPQEVSASTDTQYF. The DNA of the CDR3 is TGTGCCAGCACTCCCCAGGAAGTCAGCGCTAGCACAGATACGCAGTATTTT.

This clonotype was recorded a few times. The chain combines TRBV5-1 with TRBJ2-1; 10 bases agree with TRBD2. This CDR3 contains 14 residues. Unmatched junction bases numbered 5, after V lost 7 bases and J lost 4 bases. CDR1 and CDR2 (germline): SGHRS, YFSETQ. The CDR3 DNA reads as TGCGCCAGCCGTAGCGGGAGGCCATACAATGAGCAGTTCTTC. It codes for CASRSGRPYNEQFF.

The chain has TRBV29-1 and TRBJ2-3; D is possibly TRBD1 or TRBD2 (5 bases each). Trimming took 6 bases from V and 7 from J, leaving 14 bases between them. The CDR3 has 12 residues. The germline V gene encodes CDR1 SQVTM and CDR2 ANQGSEA. CDR3 sequence: CSVDEGMNTQYF. CDR3 sequence (DNA): TGCAGCGTCGACGAGGGGATGAATACGCAGTATTTT.

The rearrangement joins TRBV5-1 to TRBJ2-5, with 8 positions matching TRBD2. There are 16 residues in the CDR3. Germline loops: CDR1 SGHRS, CDR2 YFSETQ. Trimming removed 0 bases from V and 0 bases from J; junction bases left unmatched: 4. The CDR3 region has the DNA TGCGCCAGCAGCTTGGATGGTAGCGGGGACCAAGAGACCCAGTACTTC. This encodes CASSLDGSGDQETQYF.

This clonotype was observed a handful of times. This rearrangement joins TRBV7-2 to TRBJ2-1; tentatively, D is TRBD1 or TRBD2 (5 bases each). V was trimmed by 4 bases and J by 10 bases, leaving 23 bases between them. The germline V gene encodes CDR1 SGHTA and CDR2 FQGNSA. There are 16 residues in the CDR3. CDR3 sequence: CASSSPVGPASPEQFF. Here the CDR3 DNA reads TGTGCCAGCAGCTCCCCCGTGGGACCTGCTTCCCCGGAGCAGTTCTTC.

This clonotype was counted only a few times. This chain uses TRBV9 with TRBJ2-1, with TRBD1 matching over 8 bases. Germline V gene lookup returns CDR1 SGDLS and CDR2 YYNGEE. Trimming took 4 bases from V and 3 from J; bases not matched to a gene: 6. This CDR3 spans 15 amino acids. The CDR3 region has the DNA TGTGCCAGCAGCCCGCGGGACAGGAACTACAATGAGCAGTTCTTC. This gives the protein CASSPRDRNYNEQFF.

The chain couples TRBV9 to TRBJ2-1; D is possibly TRBD2 (5 bases). This CDR3 contains 15 residues. The germline CDR1 and CDR2 sequences are SGDLS and YYNGEE. Trimming left V 0 bases short and J 7 bases short, with 14 bases between. CDR3 loop: CASSVVEGGHNEQFF. CDR3 nucleotides: TGTGCCAGCAGCGTAGTCGAAGGCGGGCATAATGAGCAGTTCTTC.

The table lists this clonotype with a few counts. The chain recombines TRBV5-1 with TRBJ2-5, with D perhaps assigned TRBD1 or TRBD2 (5 bases each). V was trimmed by 1 base and J by 4 bases, leaving 11 bases between them. The length of the CDR3 is 14 residues. Germline CDR1 and CDR2: SGHRS and YFSETQ. The CDR3 is CASSLMGVRETQYF. The CDR3 nucleotides are TGCGCCAGCAGCTTGATGGGGGTGCGAGAGACCCAGTACTTC.

This clonotype was recorded at least ten times. CDR3 residues: CASSQGPHRDYNEQFF. The CDR3 DNA sequence: TGTGCCAGCAGCCAAGGACCCCACCGGGACTACAATGAGCAGTTCTTC. The chain combines TRBV3-1 with TRBJ2-1; D may be TRBD2 (5 bases). The CDR3 has 16 residues. Germline assignment: CDR1 LGHDT and CDR2 YNNKEL (reference sequence). Between the trimmed V and J ends, which lost 1 base and 3 bases, there was a span of 13 bases.

This clonotype was counted ten times or more. The gene calls are TRBV9 and TRBJ1-3, with D possibly being TRBD1 (5 bases). Trimming removed 0 bases at V and 5 bases at J, with 9 bases between. The CDR3 has 14 residues. Germline CDR1 is SGDLS and CDR2 is YYNGEE. CDR3: CASSVATVRNTIYF. The CDR3 coding sequence is TGTGCCAGCAGCGTAGCGACAGTTCGAAACACCATATATTTT.

This clonotype was recorded at least ten times. CDR3 DNA sequence: TGCGCCAGCAGCCAAGAGGCTCGACTAGCGGGAGTACGTGAGCAGTTCTTC. Residues: CASSQEARLAGVREQFF. The J gene is TRBJ2-1, the V gene TRBV4-1; 12 nucleotides line up with TRBD2. This CDR3 is 17 amino acids long. Germline V gives CDR1 MGHRA, CDR2 YSYEKL. After removal of 0 bases from V and 9 bases from J, the junction contained 9 bases not matched to a gene.

This clonotype has at least ten counts. The chain links TRBV24-1 to TRBJ2-7; D is ambiguous. Per germline, CDR1 KGHDR and CDR2 SFDVKD. Trimming cost V 2 bases and J 2 bases, with 12 bases left between them. The CDR3 is 15 amino acids. CDR3 residues: CATSDSRQRPYEQYF. In DNA form, the CDR3 reads TGTGCCACCAGTGATTCCCGCCAGCGTCCCTACGAGCAGTACTTC.